This entry lists 30 T cell receptor beta chains sequenced from one sample in a study of blood T cell repertoires in COVID-19. Produced via immunoSEQ multiplex PCR; TCRdb's table is partial and in-frame only. The sample carries around 140,000 clones, around 81% recorded once. What was sequenced was peripheral blood. The receptors derive from a human donor in a cohort sampled during active COVID-19.

This clone was seen a handful of times. This same CDR3 is encoded by further DNA sequences in the sample. This chain links TRBV11-2 with TRBJ1-1; possible D gene TRBD1, 5 bases. Germline loops: CDR1 SGHAT, CDR2 FQNNGV. This CDR3 comprises 11 residues. V lost 1 base and J 10 bases, leaving 7 bases between the germline ends. CDR3 region: CASSLVGGAFF. CDR3 DNA sequence: TGTGCCAGCAGCTTAGTCGGGGGAGCTTTCTTT.

The V and J genes are TRBV5-1 and TRBJ1-1, with 8 bases that match TRBD1. The germline V gene encodes CDR1 SGHRS and CDR2 YFSETQ. The CDR3 has 16 amino acids. V shed 1 base, J shed 3 bases, and the junction held 8 bases outside the gene matches. CDR3 nucleotide sequence: TGCGCCAGCAGCTTGATTCCCCTGGACAGGGACACTGAAGCTTTCTTT. This translates into CASSLIPLDRDTEAFF.

This clone was seen a handful of times. The chain combines TRBV7-2 with TRBJ2-7; 9 bases fit TRBD1. The V and J ends lost 1 base and 2 bases, in that order; junction bases with no gene match: 9. This CDR3 is 17 amino acids long. Per germline, CDR1 SGHTA and CDR2 FQGNSA. CDR3 sequence: CASSLGGGQGEPYEQYF. DNA of the CDR3: TGTGCCAGCAGCTTAGGGGGGGGACAGGGCGAGCCCTACGAGCAGTACTTC.

This chain uses TRBV7-2 with TRBJ2-7, with TRBD2 matching over 8 bases. Per germline, CDR1 SGHTA and CDR2 FQGNSA. This CDR3 is 15 amino acids long. J gave up 2 bases and V 6 bases, and 9 bases lay outside the gene matches. This chain's CDR3 is CASSPTGLGPYEQYF. CDR3 coding DNA: TGTGCCAGCAGTCCCACGGGACTAGGTCCCTACGAGCAGTACTTC.

The chain joins TRBV25-1 to TRBJ2-1; D is uncertain. Trimming took off 3 bases at V and 2 bases at J, with 11 bases between the two ends. The CDR3 is made up of 15 amino acids. Germline assignment: CDR1 MGHDK and CDR2 SYGVNS. The CDR3 DNA reads as TGTGCCAGCAGTGACGTTGGCGGCACCTACAATGAGCAGTTCTTC. Its translation: CASSDVGGTYNEQFF.

The genes are TRBV20-1 and TRBJ2-5; either TRBD1 or TRBD2 may supply D (5 bases each). Germline loops: CDR1 DFQATT, CDR2 SNEGSKA (reference sequence). The V gene lost 3 bases and the J gene lost 0 bases, with 14 bases spanning the gap. The CDR3 has 15 amino acids. The CDR3 DNA follows: TGCAGTGCTAGTGGGGGATTGGGAGACCAAGAGACCCAGTACTTC. Its translation: CSASGGLGDQETQYF.

The V call is TRBV19, the J call TRBJ1-4; no definite D call. Germline assignment: CDR1 LNHDA and CDR2 SQIVND (reference sequence). CDR3 length: 16 residues. V was clipped by 4 bases and J by 5 bases, with 17 bases between them. CDR3 amino acids: CASSTRTSLWNEKLFF. The CDR3, as DNA: TGTGCCAGTAGTACCCGCACATCTCTTTGGAATGAAAAACTGTTTTTT.

The V call is TRBV20-1, the J call TRBJ1-2; 10 bases agree with TRBD1. The CDR3 is 14 residues long. The J segment lost 5 bases and the V segment lost 5 bases, leaving 8 bases of the junction unmatched. CDR1 is DFQATT and CDR2 is SNEGSKA in the germline V gene (reference sequence). Here the CDR3 DNA reads TGCAGTGCTGGTGCCCGGGACAGGGGATATGGCTACACCTTC. Its protein product is CSAGARDRGYGYTF.

The chain couples TRBV27 to TRBJ2-5; 7 bases line up with TRBD2. The CDR3 consists of 16 residues. Germline V gene sequence: CDR1 MNHEY, CDR2 SMNVEV (reference sequence). Trimming cost V 1 base and J 5 bases; bases outside gene matches: 10. The CDR3 spells CASSLYGASGRETQYF. The CDR3 DNA follows: TGTGCCAGCAGTTTATATGGCGCTAGCGGCAGGGAGACCCAGTACTTC.

This clone was seen repeatedly, ten times or more. V usage is TRBV7-2 and J usage is TRBJ2-7, with 7 positions matching TRBD1. Looked up from germline, CDR1 is SGHTA and CDR2 is FQGNSA. The CDR3 is made up of 16 amino acids. Germline trimming cut 2 bases from V and 3 bases from J; bases unmatched to any gene: 10. The CDR3 reads CASSLKGAAGGYEQYF. In DNA form, the CDR3 reads TGTGCCAGCAGCTTAAAGGGCGCGGCAGGGGGCTACGAGCAGTACTTC.

In DNA form, the CDR3 reads TGTGCCAGTGTTAGCGGGGTCACAGATACGCAGTATTTT. Translated: CASVSGVTDTQYF. This chain links TRBV6-5 with TRBJ2-3; 8 bases match TRBD2. The V segment lost 9 bases and the J segment 2 bases; nucleotides outside the gene matches: 4. The CDR3 length is 13 residues. CDR1 and CDR2 (germline): MNHEY, SVGAGI.

CDR3 nucleotides: TGTGCCAGCAGCTTCAGCGGGGGGGGAGAGACCCAGTACTTC. Translating gives CASSFSGGGETQYF. The rearrangement links TRBV11-2 to TRBJ2-5; 10 nucleotides line up with TRBD2. The V and J ends lost 3 bases and 4 bases, in that order; junction bases with no gene match: 2. Germline V gene sequence: CDR1 SGHAT, CDR2 FQNNGV. The CDR3 extends over 14 amino acids.

The chain carries TRBV18 and TRBJ2-1; D perhaps matches TRBD2 (7 bases). The CDR3 covers 16 residues. Trimming stripped 5 bases from V and 10 bases from J, with 24 bases between. The germline V gene encodes CDR1 KGHSH and CDR2 LQKENI. Here the CDR3 reads CASSSGGGRQTKEQFF. CDR3 nucleotides: TGTGCCAGCTCATCGGGGGGCGGGCGACAGACGAAGGAGCAGTTCTTC.

This chain connects TRBV5-1 to TRBJ2-5; 8 positions agree with TRBD2. CDR3 length equals 16 residues. Germline V lookup: CDR1 SGHRS, CDR2 YFSETQ. With 0 bases clipped from V and 4 bases from J, the junction kept 8 bases outside the gene matches. DNA of the CDR3: TGCGCCAGCAGCTTGGGATTAGCGGGGAGGGGAGAGACCCAGTACTTC. This sequence encodes CASSLGLAGRGETQYF.

The chain joins TRBV5-4 to TRBJ2-5; 11 bases line up with TRBD2. There are 15 residues in the CDR3. The junction had 8 bases not matched to a gene; V was cut back by 5 bases and J by 5 bases. The germline V gene has CDR1 SGHNT and CDR2 YYREEE (reference sequence). The CDR3 loop is CASSRTLAGAETQYF. The DNA of the CDR3 is TGTGCCAGCAGTCGTACACTAGCGGGAGCTGAGACCCAGTACTTC.

The gene calls are TRBV10-3 and TRBJ2-5, with 14 bases that match TRBD2. The germline CDR1 and CDR2 sequences are ENHRY and SYGVKD. V lost 3 bases to trimming and J lost 5 bases; unmatched junction nucleotides: 5. This CDR3 comprises 16 residues. CDR3 coding DNA: TGTGCCATCAGTGATGGGACTAGCGGGAGTTATGAGACCCAGTACTTC. Residues: CAISDGTSGSYETQYF.

V is TRBV6-4 and J is TRBJ2-7, with 10 bases identical to TRBD2. CDR1 MRHNA and CDR2 SNTAGT come from the germline V gene. V lost 2 bases and J lost 3; bases outside the gene matches: 13. The CDR3 has 18 amino acids. CDR3 DNA: TGTGCCAGCAGTGACGTAATAAGCGGGAGGGCCGGCGACTACGAGCAGTACTTC. It yields the protein CASSDVISGRAGDYEQYF.

V usage is TRBV11-2 and J usage is TRBJ2-5; weak D call: TRBD2 (5 bases). Germline V gene data show CDR1 as SGHAT and CDR2 as FQNNGV. This CDR3 comprises 14 residues. Deletions cut 2 bases from V and 4 bases from J, with 11 bases between. CDR3 nucleotide sequence: TGTGCCAGCAGCTTAAATAGCGCGGGAGAGACCCAGTACTTC. It is translated as CASSLNSAGETQYF.

The V gene is TRBV6-4, the J gene TRBJ1-1, with 9 bases identical to TRBD1. The CDR3 has 13 residues. Germline CDR1 is MRHNA and CDR2 is SNTAGT. Losses at the gene ends were 4 bases for V and 7 bases for J; bases not matched to a gene: 4. The CDR3 sequence is CASSARQGDEAFF. The CDR3 nucleotides read TGTGCCAGCAGTGCCAGACAGGGGGATGAAGCTTTCTTT.

This chain connects TRBV6-5 to TRBJ2-7, with 9 nucleotides matching TRBD2. The junction had 7 bases not matched to a gene; V was cut back by 9 bases and J by 4 bases. CDR1 and CDR2 (germline): MNHEY, SVGAGI. The CDR3 has 13 residues. The CDR3 region is CASRAGLAYEQYF. CDR3 DNA: TGTGCCAGTCGGGCGGGACTAGCATACGAGCAGTACTTC.

This clone was seen repeatedly, ten times or more. The chain links TRBV9 to TRBJ1-3; D ambiguous. The germline gives CDR1 SGDLS, CDR2 YYNGEE. This CDR3 has 15 amino acids. Trimming shortened V by 0 bases and J by 6 bases, and 13 bases separated the two germline ends. The CDR3 loop is CASSVALGRTNTIYF. DNA for the CDR3: TGTGCCAGCAGCGTAGCTCTAGGTAGAACAAACACCATATATTTT.

This clone was found once. The DNA for the CDR3 is TGCGCCAGCAGCCAGAACAGGGGGCCCTATGGCTACACCTTC. Translation: CASSQNRGPYGYTF. This sequence joins TRBV4-3 and TRBJ1-2, with TRBD1 matching over 9 bases. Germline CDR1 is LGHNA and CDR2 is YSLEER. This CDR3 comprises 14 residues. V lost 3 bases and J lost 4; bases outside the gene matches: 3.

The table lists this clone with a few counts. V gene TRBV11-2 combines with J gene TRBJ1-1; tentatively, D is TRBD1 (6 bases). Between the trimmed V and J ends, which lost 4 bases and 6 bases, there was a span of 9 bases. Germline loops: CDR1 SGHAT, CDR2 FQNNGV. The CDR3 runs to 12 residues. CDR3 protein: CASSSQGAEAFF. The CDR3, as DNA: TGTGCCAGCAGCTCACAGGGCGCTGAAGCTTTCTTT.

J is TRBJ2-7 and V is TRBV4-1; D is perhaps TRBD2 (5 bases). This CDR3 region has 14 residues. Germline V gives CDR1 MGHRA, CDR2 YSYEKL. Between the trimmed V and J ends, which lost 4 bases and 6 bases, there was a span of 16 bases. The CDR3 sequence is CASSPGITTGEQYF. The CDR3 bases are TGCGCCAGCAGCCCGGGGATCACGACCGGCGAGCAGTACTTC.

V and J are TRBV7-9 and TRBJ2-1; weak D call: TRBD2 (5 bases). CDR1 is SEHNR and CDR2 is FQNEAQ in the germline V gene (reference sequence). The CDR3 is 16 amino acids. V was shortened by 0 bases and J by 10 bases, with 19 bases between the two germline ends. Here the CDR3 reads CASSLADGDLLGEQFF. For the CDR3, the DNA is TGTGCCAGCAGCTTAGCTGACGGGGATCTGCTAGGGGAGCAGTTCTTC.

DNA for the CDR3: TGTGCCAGTTCCCAAAAGGTGACTGATGAAAAACTGTTTTTT. Its translation is CASSQKVTDEKLFF. V usage is TRBV19 and J usage is TRBJ1-4; D remains unclear. The CDR3 spans 14 residues. The V gene's germline CDR1 is LNHDA and CDR2 SQIVND (reference sequence). V was trimmed by 8 bases and J by 6 bases, leaving 16 bases between them.

The chain uses TRBV19 and TRBJ2-5; the match to TRBD1 covers 10 bases. The CDR3 has 15 amino acids. Germline V gene lookup returns CDR1 LNHDA and CDR2 SQIVND (reference sequence). With 4 bases clipped from V and 5 bases from J, the junction kept 7 bases outside the gene matches. CDR3 residues: CASSTPTGGIETQYF. The CDR3 nucleotides read TGTGCCAGTAGTACCCCGACAGGGGGCATCGAGACCCAGTACTTC.

The chain couples TRBV7-9 to TRBJ2-1; maybe TRBD2 (7 bases). Trimming removed 1 base at V and 4 bases at J, with 11 bases between. Germline CDR1 SEHNR, CDR2 FQNEAQ (reference sequence). This CDR3 has 15 amino acids. DNA of the CDR3: TGTGCCAGCAGCTTAGAGGGGGGGATATACAATGAGCAGTTCTTC. Residues: CASSLEGGIYNEQFF.

V gene TRBV28 combines with J gene TRBJ2-7; 8 bases line up with TRBD2. Germline V CDR1 and CDR2: MDHEN, SYDVKM. This CDR3 region has 14 residues. Trimming at V came to 3 bases and at J to 4 bases, leaving 5 bases not matched to a gene. The CDR3 spells CASSFQAGVYEQYF. The DNA of the CDR3 is TGTGCCAGCAGTTTTCAAGCGGGAGTATACGAGCAGTACTTC.

This chain links TRBV27 with TRBJ1-1; 7 nucleotides agree with TRBD1. The V gene end was trimmed by 6 bases and the J gene end by 10 bases; junction bases not matched to a gene: 17. CDR1 and CDR2 from the germline V gene are MNHEY and SMNVEV (reference sequence). This CDR3 contains 15 residues. The chain's CDR3 is CASRETGTERGRAFF. The CDR3, as DNA: TGTGCCAGCAGAGAGACCGGGACAGAACGGGGTCGAGCTTTCTTT.